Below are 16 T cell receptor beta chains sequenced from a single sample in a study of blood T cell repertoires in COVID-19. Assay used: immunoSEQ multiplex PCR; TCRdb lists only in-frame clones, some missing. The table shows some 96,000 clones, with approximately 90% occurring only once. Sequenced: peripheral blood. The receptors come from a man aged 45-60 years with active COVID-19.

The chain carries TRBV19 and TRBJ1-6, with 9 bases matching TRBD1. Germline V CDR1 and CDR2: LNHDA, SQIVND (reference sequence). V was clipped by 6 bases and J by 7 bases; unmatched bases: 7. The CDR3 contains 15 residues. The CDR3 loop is CASRKDRGENSPLHF. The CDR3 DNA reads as TGTGCCAGTAGGAAGGACAGGGGAGAAAATTCACCCCTCCACTTT. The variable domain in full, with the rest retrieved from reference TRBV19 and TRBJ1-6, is DGGITQSPKYLFRKEGQNVTLSCEQNLNHDAMYWYRQDPGQGLRLIYYSQIVNDFQKGDIAEGYSVSREKKESFPLTVTSAQKNPTAFYLCASRKDRGENSPLHFGNGTRLTVT.

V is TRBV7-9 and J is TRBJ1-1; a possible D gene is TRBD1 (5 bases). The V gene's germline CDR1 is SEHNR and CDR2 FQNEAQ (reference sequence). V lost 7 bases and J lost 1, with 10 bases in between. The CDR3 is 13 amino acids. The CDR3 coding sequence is TGTGCCAGCATCTCAGGGCAGAACACTGAAGCTTTCTTT. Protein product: CASISGQNTEAFF.

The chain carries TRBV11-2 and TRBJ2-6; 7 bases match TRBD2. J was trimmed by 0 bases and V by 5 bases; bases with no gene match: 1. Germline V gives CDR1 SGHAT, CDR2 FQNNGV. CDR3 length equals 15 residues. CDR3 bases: TGTGCCAGCAGCCGGGGGGACTCTGGGGCCAACGTCCTGACTTTC. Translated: CASSRGDSGANVLTF.

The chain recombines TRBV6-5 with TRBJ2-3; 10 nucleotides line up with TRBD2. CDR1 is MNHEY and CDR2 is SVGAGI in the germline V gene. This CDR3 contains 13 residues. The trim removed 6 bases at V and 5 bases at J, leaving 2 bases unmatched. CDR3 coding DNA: TGTGCCAGCAGAGCGGGAGGGCAAGATACGCAGTATTTT. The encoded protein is CASRAGGQDTQYF.

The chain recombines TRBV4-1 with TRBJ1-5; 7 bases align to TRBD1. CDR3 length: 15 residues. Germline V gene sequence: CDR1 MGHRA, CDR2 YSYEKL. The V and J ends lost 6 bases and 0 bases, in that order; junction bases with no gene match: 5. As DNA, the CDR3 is TGCGCCAGCAGGCGACAGGGTGGTAGCAATCAGCCCCAGCATTTT. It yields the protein CASRRQGGSNQPQHF.

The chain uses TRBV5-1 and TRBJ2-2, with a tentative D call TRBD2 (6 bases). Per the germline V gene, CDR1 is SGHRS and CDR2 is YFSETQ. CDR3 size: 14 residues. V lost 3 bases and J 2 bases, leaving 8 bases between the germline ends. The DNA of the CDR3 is TGCGCCAGCAGCTCGGGAGCAAACACCGGGGAGCTGTTTTTT. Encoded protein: CASSSGANTGELFF.

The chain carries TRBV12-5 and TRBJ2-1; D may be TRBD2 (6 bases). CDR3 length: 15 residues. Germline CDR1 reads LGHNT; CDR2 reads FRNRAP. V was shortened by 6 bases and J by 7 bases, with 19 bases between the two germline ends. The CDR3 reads CASGLSSASRNEQFF. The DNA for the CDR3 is TGTGCTAGTGGACTCTCTAGCGCGTCTCGGAATGAGCAGTTCTTC.

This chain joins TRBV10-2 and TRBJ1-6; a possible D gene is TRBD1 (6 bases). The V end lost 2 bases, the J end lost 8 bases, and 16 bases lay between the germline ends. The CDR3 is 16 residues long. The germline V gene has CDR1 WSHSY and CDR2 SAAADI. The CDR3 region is CASSERGTSGYSPLHF. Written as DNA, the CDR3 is TGCGCCAGCAGTGAGAGGGGGACCTCGGGCTATTCACCCCTCCACTTT.

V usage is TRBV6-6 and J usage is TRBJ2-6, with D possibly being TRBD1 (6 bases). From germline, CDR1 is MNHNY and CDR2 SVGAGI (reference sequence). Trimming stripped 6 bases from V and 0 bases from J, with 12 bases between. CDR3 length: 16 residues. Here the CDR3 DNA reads TGTGCCAGCAGACTAACGACAGGCTCTGGGGCCAACGTCCTGACTTTC. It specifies CASRLTTGSGANVLTF.

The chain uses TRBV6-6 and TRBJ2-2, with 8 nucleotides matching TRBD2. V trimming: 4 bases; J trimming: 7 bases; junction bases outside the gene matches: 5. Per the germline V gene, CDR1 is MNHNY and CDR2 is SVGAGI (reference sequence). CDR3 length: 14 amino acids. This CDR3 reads CASSLTSDGGELFF. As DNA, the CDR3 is TGTGCCAGCAGTTTGACTAGCGACGGCGGGGAGCTGTTTTTT.

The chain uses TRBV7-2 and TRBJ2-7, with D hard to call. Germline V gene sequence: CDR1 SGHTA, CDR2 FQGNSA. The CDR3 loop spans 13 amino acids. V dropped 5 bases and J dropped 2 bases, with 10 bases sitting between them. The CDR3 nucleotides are TGTGCCAGCAGCCCACGAGCCCCCTACGAGCAGTACTTC. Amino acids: CASSPRAPYEQYF. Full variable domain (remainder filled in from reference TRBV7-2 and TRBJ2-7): GAGVSQSPSNKVTEKGKDVELRCDPISGHTALYWYRQSLGQGLEFLIYFQGNSAPDKSGLPSDRFSAERTGGSVSTLTIQRTQQEDSAVYLCASSPRAPYEQYFGPGTRLTVT.

The CDR3 reads CASSLANGLAGKETQYF. The DNA for the CDR3 is TGTGCCAGCAGCTTAGCGAACGGACTAGCGGGGAAAGAGACCCAGTACTTC. The chain employs TRBV7-6 and TRBJ2-5; the match to TRBD2 covers 12 bases. This CDR3 contains 17 residues. Germline CDR1 is SGHVS and CDR2 is FNYEAQ. V shed 0 bases, J shed 3 bases, and the junction held 5 bases outside the gene matches.

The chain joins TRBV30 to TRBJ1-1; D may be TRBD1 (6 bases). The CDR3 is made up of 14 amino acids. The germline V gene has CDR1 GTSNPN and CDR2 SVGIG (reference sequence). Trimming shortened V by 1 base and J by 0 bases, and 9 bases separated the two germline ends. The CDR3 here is CAWSAGTLNTEAFF. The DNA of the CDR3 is TGTGCCTGGAGTGCGGGGACACTGAACACTGAAGCTTTCTTT.

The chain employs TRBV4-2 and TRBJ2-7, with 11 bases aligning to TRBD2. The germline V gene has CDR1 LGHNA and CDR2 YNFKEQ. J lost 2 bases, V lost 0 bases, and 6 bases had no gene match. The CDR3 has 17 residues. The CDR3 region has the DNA TGTGCCAGCAGCCAAGATCTCCTGACTAGCGGGACCTACGAGCAGTACTTC. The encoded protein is CASSQDLLTSGTYEQYF.

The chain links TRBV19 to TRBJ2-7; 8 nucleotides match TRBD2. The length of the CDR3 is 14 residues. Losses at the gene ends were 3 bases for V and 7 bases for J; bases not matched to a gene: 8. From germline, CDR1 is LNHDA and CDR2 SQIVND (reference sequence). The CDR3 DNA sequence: TGTGCCAGTAGTATCGGGGGGGCGGTAAGGGAGCAGTACTTC. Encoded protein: CASSIGGAVREQYF.

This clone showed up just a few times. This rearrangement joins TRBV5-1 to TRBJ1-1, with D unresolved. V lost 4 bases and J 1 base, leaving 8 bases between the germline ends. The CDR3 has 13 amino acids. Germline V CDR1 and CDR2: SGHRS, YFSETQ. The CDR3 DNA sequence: TGCGCCAGCAGCCCCGGGTCGAACACTGAAGCTTTCTTT. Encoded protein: CASSPGSNTEAFF.